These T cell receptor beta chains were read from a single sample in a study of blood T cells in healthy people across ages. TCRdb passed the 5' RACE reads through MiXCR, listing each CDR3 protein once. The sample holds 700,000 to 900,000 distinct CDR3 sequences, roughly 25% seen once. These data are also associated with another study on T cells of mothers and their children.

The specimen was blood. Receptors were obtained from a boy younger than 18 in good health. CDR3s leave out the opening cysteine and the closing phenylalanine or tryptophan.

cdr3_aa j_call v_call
ASSRGGHQETQY TRBJ2-5 TRBV7-2
ASSESRGGYT TRBJ1-2 TRBV25-1
ASSSLAGGPSYEQY TRBJ2-7 TRBV7-9
ASSPGTWNEQF NA TRBV9
ASSLGWSQQGTQY TRBJ2-5 TRBV5-1
SVENRGGLRNEQF NA TRBV29-1
ASRDRDRVGYEQY TRBJ2-7 TRBV6-1
ASGQAPGGFYGYT TRBJ1-2 TRBV2
ASSSWGRIQETQY TRBJ2-5 TRBV9
ASSYSEGQGLETQY TRBJ2-5 TRBV6-5
ASRVLTSGNTGELF TRBJ2-2 TRBV27
SVETPEADTQY TRBJ2-3 TRBV29-1
ASSFRGPDSYEQY TRBJ2-7 TRBV27
ASSLTGRANYGYT TRBJ1-2 TRBV5-5